Following are 31 T cell receptor beta chains from one sample sequenced in a study of blood T cell repertoires in COVID-19. TCRdb keeps only in-frame clones here, not all; method: immunoSEQ multiplex PCR. The sample lists approximately 480,000 clones, 87% occurring once. Sequencing was performed on PBMCs or T cells enriched from blood (not recorded which). These receptor sequences come from a woman in her late teens or twenties who had recovered from COVID-19.

The chain joins TRBV28 to TRBJ1-2, with a weak D call TRBD1 (6 bases). Looked up from germline, CDR1 is MDHEN and CDR2 is SYDVKM. V lost 5 bases and J 8 bases, leaving 15 bases between the germline ends. CDR3 length equals 13 residues. The CDR3 nucleotides read TGTGCCAGCAGTCTACAGGGTTGGGGCGGCTACACCTTC. Translating it yields CASSLQGWGGYTF.

The rearrangement links TRBV29-1 to TRBJ1-3; D is uncertain. This CDR3 spans 10 amino acids. Trimming took off 4 bases at V and 8 bases at J, with 6 bases between the two ends. Germline loops: CDR1 SQVTM, CDR2 ANQGSEA. CDR3 amino acids: CSVGEDTIYF. The CDR3, as DNA: TGCAGCGTTGGGGAGGACACCATATATTTT.

This clone was recorded only once. V gene TRBV30 combines with J gene TRBJ1-2, with D possibly being TRBD1 (5 bases). The CDR3 sequence is 12 residues long. Trimming removed 4 bases at V and 8 bases at J, with 14 bases between. Germline V lookup: CDR1 GTSNPN, CDR2 SVGIG (reference sequence). The CDR3 nucleotides read TGTGCCTGGATGCGGGGGTCCCGGGGCTACACCTTC. Translation: CAWMRGSRGYTF.

The rearrangement uses TRBV5-1 and TRBJ2-2; D uncertain. The length of the CDR3 is 15 residues. Trimming left V 1 base short and J 6 bases short, with 13 bases between. Germline CDR1 reads SGHRS; CDR2 reads YFSETQ. CDR3 amino acids: CASSLFQTVSGELFF. The CDR3 nucleotides read TGCGCCAGCAGCTTGTTTCAAACGGTCTCCGGGGAGCTGTTTTTT.

The chain has TRBV5-4 and TRBJ2-2; D gene ambiguous. There are 15 residues in the CDR3. Trimming removed 0 bases at V and 7 bases at J, with 13 bases between. Per germline, CDR1 SGHNT and CDR2 YYREEE (reference sequence). The CDR3 is CASSLEETLGGELFF. DNA for the CDR3: TGTGCCAGCAGCTTGGAAGAAACCCTCGGCGGGGAGCTGTTTTTT. The variable domain in full, completed from reference TRBV5-4 and TRBJ2-2, reads ETGVTQSPTHLIKTRGQQVTLRCSSQSGHNTVSWYQQALGQGPQFIFQYYREEENGRGNFPPRFSGLQFPNYSSELNVNALELDDSALYLCASSLEETLGGELFFGEGSRLTVL.

J is TRBJ1-1 and V is TRBV11-2; D may be TRBD1 (6 bases). CDR3 length: 15 amino acids. Germline V gene data show CDR1 as SGHAT and CDR2 as FQNNGV. V was clipped by 7 bases and J by 5 bases, with 20 bases between them. CDR3 in amino acids: CASTRGGGRLTEAFF. The CDR3 DNA sequence: TGTGCCAGCACCCGTGGGGGGGGGCGCTTAACTGAAGCTTTCTTT.

The J gene is TRBJ2-1, the V gene TRBV4-1, with 8 bases aligning to TRBD1. CDR1 MGHRA and CDR2 YSYEKL come from the germline V gene. There are 15 residues in the CDR3. Losses at the gene ends were 0 bases for V and 9 bases for J; bases not matched to a gene: 7. CDR3 residues: CASSQEWTGKTEQFF. CDR3 sequence (DNA): TGCGCCAGCAGCCAAGAATGGACAGGGAAGACTGAGCAGTTCTTC.

V is TRBV14 and J is TRBJ1-1, with D unresolved. This CDR3 has 14 residues. Germline CDR1 and CDR2: SGHDN and FVKESK. The V and J ends lost 2 bases and 0 bases respectively, with 7 bases between them. CDR3 amino acids: CASSQILLNTEAFF. The CDR3 DNA reads as TGTGCCAGCAGCCAAATTCTCTTGAACACTGAAGCTTTCTTT.

The V gene is TRBV19, the J gene TRBJ2-5, with D possibly TRBD2 on 7 matching bases. V dropped 5 bases and J dropped 5 bases, with 12 bases sitting between them. Germline CDR1 is LNHDA and CDR2 is SQIVND (reference sequence). CDR3 length: 13 amino acids. As DNA, the CDR3 is TGTGCCAGTAGTGTACAGGGAGGGGAGACCCAGTACTTC. Amino acid sequence: CASSVQGGETQYF.

The chain joins TRBV6-6 to TRBJ2-7, with 7 bases lining up with TRBD1. The J segment lost 0 bases and the V segment lost 7 bases, leaving 9 bases of the junction unmatched. Germline CDR1 and CDR2: MNHNY and SVGAGI (reference sequence). CDR3 length: 15 amino acids. CDR3 DNA: TGTGCCAGCACCATAGGGGGCGCGAGCTCCTACGAGCAGTACTTC. This codes for CASTIGGASSYEQYF.

This clone was seen repeatedly, ten times or more. The genes are TRBV11-2 and TRBJ1-5; 8 bases agree with TRBD1. Per the germline V gene, CDR1 is SGHAT and CDR2 is FQNNGV. The CDR3 spans 14 residues. With 5 bases clipped from V and 5 bases from J, the junction kept 5 bases outside the gene matches. Here the CDR3 reads CASSPDREDQPQHF. DNA of the CDR3: TGTGCCAGCAGCCCGGACAGGGAAGATCAGCCCCAGCATTTT.

V gene TRBV9 combines with J gene TRBJ1-3, with D perhaps TRBD1 (5 bases). Germline CDR1 and CDR2: SGDLS and YYNGEE. Trimming pared 0 bases from V and 4 bases from J, leaving 11 bases between. This CDR3 comprises 15 residues. The CDR3 protein is CASSVGGAGGNTIYF. The CDR3 bases are TGTGCCAGCAGCGTAGGAGGGGCGGGGGGAAACACCATATATTTT.

CDR3 residues: CASSPRSAAPDSPLHF. Written as DNA, the CDR3 is TGTGCCAGTAGTCCACGTTCGGCGGCCCCGGATTCACCCCTCCACTTT. The chain recombines TRBV19 with TRBJ1-6; no definite D call. Between the trimmed V and J ends, which lost 5 bases and 8 bases, there was a span of 19 bases. This CDR3 has 16 amino acids. The germline gives CDR1 LNHDA, CDR2 SQIVND (reference sequence).

The table lists this clone with a count of one. The CDR3 DNA sequence: TGTGCCAGCACCGACGGGGGAAGGACTGAAGCTTTCTTT. It encodes CASTDGGRTEAFF. The rearrangement links TRBV25-1 to TRBJ1-1, with D perhaps TRBD1 (5 bases). Germline-derived CDR1 and CDR2 are MGHDK and SYGVNS. There are 13 residues in the CDR3. Trimming shortened V by 7 bases and J by 5 bases, and 14 bases separated the two germline ends.

The V gene is TRBV6-2 or TRBV6-3, the J gene TRBJ2-7; TRBD1 aligns across 8 bases. Losses at the gene ends were 5 bases for V and 5 bases for J; bases not matched to a gene: 11. Germline V gene lookup returns CDR1 MNHEY and CDR2 SVGEGT. The CDR3 has 15 amino acids. The CDR3 here is CASSHSGTGRHEQYF. The CDR3 DNA reads as TGTGCCAGCAGTCATTCCGGGACAGGTCGCCACGAGCAGTACTTC.

The chain uses TRBV6-5 and TRBJ1-6; possibly TRBD1 for D (6 bases). CDR1 is MNHEY, CDR2 SVGAGI, per germline. This CDR3 has 13 residues. The V gene lost 10 bases and the J gene lost 8 bases, with 15 bases spanning the gap. The CDR3 reads CATSKDRDSPLHF. The CDR3 DNA follows: TGTGCCACCTCTAAGGACAGAGATTCACCCCTCCACTTT.

The chain recombines TRBV7-9 with TRBJ2-6, with 7 bases matching TRBD2. J was trimmed by 0 bases and V by 6 bases; bases with no gene match: 8. The CDR3 loop spans 17 amino acids. The V gene's germline CDR1 is SEHNR and CDR2 FQNEAQ (reference sequence). Here the CDR3 DNA reads TGTGCCAGCAGAGAGACGGGGGGACTCTCTGGGGCCAACGTCCTGACTTTC. It translates to CASRETGGLSGANVLTF.

This clone was found a few times. This rearrangement joins TRBV5-8 to TRBJ2-2, with 7 bases that match TRBD2. The CDR3 runs 15 residues. The V gene end was trimmed by 0 bases and the J gene end by 6 bases; junction bases not matched to a gene: 5. Germline V gives CDR1 SGHTS, CDR2 YDEGEE. The CDR3 sequence is CASSLAGGIAGELFF. The CDR3 bases are TGTGCCAGCAGCTTGGCCGGGGGGATTGCCGGGGAGCTGTTTTTT.

This chain joins TRBV5-1 and TRBJ2-5; maybe TRBD1 (5 bases). The CDR3 length is 15 residues. Looked up from germline, CDR1 is SGHRS and CDR2 is YFSETQ. The V and J ends lost 2 bases and 5 bases respectively, with 16 bases between them. The CDR3, as DNA: TGCGCCAGCAGCTTTAATTCAGGGAACGTGGAGACCCAGTACTTC. Protein: CASSFNSGNVETQYF.

This rearrangement joins TRBV3-1 (or the pseudogene TRBV3-2) to TRBJ1-1, with D possibly matching TRBD1 (5 bases). Trimming took 1 base from V and 3 from J, leaving 15 bases between them. The germline V gene has CDR1 LGHDT and CDR2 YNNKEL (reference sequence). The CDR3 consists of 16 residues. DNA of the CDR3: TGTGCCAGCAGCCAAGCCTTCCAGGGCCTCGACACTGAAGCTTTCTTT. This encodes CASSQAFQGLDTEAFF.

This clone was picked up a small number of times. The J gene is TRBJ2-1, the V gene TRBV2, with D unresolved. The CDR3 is 13 amino acids. Germline V lookup: CDR1 SNHLY, CDR2 FYNNEI. V dropped 5 bases and J dropped 5 bases, with 10 bases sitting between them. The CDR3 sequence is CASSNVRNNEQFF. The CDR3 bases are TGTGCCAGCAGTAATGTCAGGAACAATGAGCAGTTCTTC.

This clone was detected only once. The CDR3 spells CASSENLGAGAEAFF. In nucleotides, the CDR3 is TGTGCCAGCAGTGAAAATCTGGGAGCAGGGGCTGAAGCTTTCTTT. The chain carries TRBV6-1 and TRBJ1-1; tentatively, D is TRBD1 (6 bases). The length of the CDR3 is 15 residues. Between the trimmed V and J ends, which lost 2 bases and 6 bases, there was a span of 16 bases. The V gene's germline CDR1 is MNHNS and CDR2 SASEGT.

The rearrangement uses TRBV12-3 or TRBV12-4 and TRBJ2-3, with D unresolved. The V end was cut by 6 bases, the J end by 3 bases, with 7 bases between. The CDR3 runs 12 residues. CDR3 loop: CASSFRTDTQYF. Here the CDR3 DNA reads TGTGCCAGCAGCTTCCGGACAGATACGCAGTATTTT.

The chain has TRBV7-2 and TRBJ1-3; TRBD1 is a possible D gene (6 bases). Trimming took 1 base from V and 2 from J, leaving 15 bases between them. The CDR3 length is 17 residues. In germline, CDR1 is SGHTA, CDR2 FQGNSA. The CDR3 protein is CASSLDDLGAPGNTIYF. The CDR3 DNA follows: TGTGCCAGCAGCTTAGATGATTTGGGGGCGCCTGGAAACACCATATATTTT.

This chain joins TRBV25-1 and TRBJ1-1; 9 bases are shared with TRBD1. Trimming removed 2 bases from V and 10 bases from J; junction bases left unmatched: 8. This CDR3 comprises 14 residues. From germline, CDR1 is MGHDK and CDR2 SYGVNS. The CDR3 DNA reads as TGTGCCAGCAGTGAAAGCCGGGACAGGGAACCAGCTTTCTTT. Its protein is CASSESRDREPAFF.

V is TRBV19 and J is TRBJ1-6, with D possibly matching TRBD1 (6 bases). The germline V gene has CDR1 LNHDA and CDR2 SQIVND (reference sequence). Trimming took 7 bases from V and 7 from J, leaving 23 bases between them. The CDR3 runs to 17 residues. This CDR3 is CASTGRGVLPGNSPLHF. The CDR3, as DNA: TGTGCCAGTACCGGGAGGGGGGTCCTCCCGGGGAATTCACCCCTCCACTTT. Filled out from reference TRBV19 and TRBJ1-6, the complete variable domain reads DGGITQSPKYLFRKEGQNVTLSCEQNLNHDAMYWYRQDPGQGLRLIYYSQIVNDFQKGDIAEGYSVSREKKESFPLTVTSAQKNPTAFYLCASTGRGVLPGNSPLHFGNGTRLTVT.

The chain is built from TRBV18 and TRBJ2-7; 7 nucleotides line up with TRBD1. The CDR3 runs to 12 residues. The V segment lost 5 bases and the J segment 12 bases; nucleotides outside the gene matches: 10. Germline loops: CDR1 KGHSH, CDR2 LQKENI. The CDR3 reads CASSKGDRETYF. As DNA, the CDR3 is TGTGCCAGCTCAAAAGGAGACAGGGAGACGTACTTC.

The chain recombines TRBV7-9 with TRBJ1-2, with 7 positions matching TRBD1. The CDR3 contains 13 residues. The V and J ends lost 5 bases and 8 bases, in that order; junction bases with no gene match: 8. Germline CDR1 reads SEHNR; CDR2 reads FQNEAQ (reference sequence). CDR3 loop: CASSLGTADGYTF. As DNA, the CDR3 is TGTGCCAGCAGCCTAGGGACAGCCGACGGCTACACCTTC.

The chain has TRBV2 and TRBJ2-7; perhaps TRBD1 as D (6 bases). CDR1 is SNHLY and CDR2 is FYNNEI in the germline V gene. Trimming took off 3 bases at V and 0 bases at J, with 12 bases between the two ends. This CDR3 region has 15 residues. CDR3 sequence reads: CASSDPGQYSYEQYF. The CDR3 region has the DNA TGTGCCAGCAGTGACCCCGGACAGTACTCCTACGAGCAGTACTTC.

V usage is TRBV7-9 and J usage is TRBJ2-1; 11 positions match TRBD2. The trim removed 5 bases at V and 4 bases at J, leaving 13 bases unmatched. Germline V gene sequence: CDR1 SEHNR, CDR2 FQNEAQ (reference sequence). The CDR3 covers 18 residues. DNA of the CDR3: TGTGCCAGCAGCACGGAGACTAGCGGGGTTTCAAATTACAATGAGCAGTTCTTC. Encoded protein: CASSTETSGVSNYNEQFF.

This chain links TRBV5-1 with TRBJ1-5, with TRBD1 as a possible D gene (6 bases). CDR1 and CDR2 (germline): SGHRS, YFSETQ. The V and J ends lost 4 bases and 6 bases respectively, with 11 bases between them. This CDR3 has 13 amino acids. The CDR3 spells CASSEGGGQPQHF. The DNA of the CDR3 is TGCGCCAGCAGCGAGGGAGGGGGTCAGCCCCAGCATTTT. The full variable domain, completed using reference TRBV5-1 and TRBJ1-5, is KAGVTQTPRYLIKTRGQQVTLSCSPISGHRSVSWYQQTPGQGLQFLFEYFSETQRNKGNFPGRFSGRQFSNSRSEMNVSTLELGDSALYLCASSEGGGQPQHFGDGTRLSIL.